The clone carrying this T cell receptor (beta chain) has at least ten counts. The junction differs from germline at one of its ends, possibly a read error. The data are from a study of T cells in Graves' hyperthyroidism and ophthalmopathy. Amplification of TCR beta CDR3 regions was performed using RNA transcripts as template. Using the HTBI primer set, a first-round RT-PCR was run on the TCR CDR3. A single record per CDR3 protein comes from TCRdb applying MiXCR to the multiplex PCR reads. This repertoire shows approximately 590,000 distinct CDR3 sequences, 46% found once; its top ten account for 8.2%. CDR3 size: 13 residues. Germline V gene data show CDR1 as SGHRS and CDR2 as YFSETQ.

J is TRBJ1-1 and V is TRBV5-1; D call uncertain. Sequenced material: peripheral blood or thyroid tissue (not recorded which). This TCR was recovered from a woman younger than 35 with Graves' hyperthyroidism. CDR3 sequence: CASSGGEGTEAFF. The CDR3 DNA follows: TGTGCCAGCAGCGGAGGTGAGGGCACTGAAGCTTTCTTT.